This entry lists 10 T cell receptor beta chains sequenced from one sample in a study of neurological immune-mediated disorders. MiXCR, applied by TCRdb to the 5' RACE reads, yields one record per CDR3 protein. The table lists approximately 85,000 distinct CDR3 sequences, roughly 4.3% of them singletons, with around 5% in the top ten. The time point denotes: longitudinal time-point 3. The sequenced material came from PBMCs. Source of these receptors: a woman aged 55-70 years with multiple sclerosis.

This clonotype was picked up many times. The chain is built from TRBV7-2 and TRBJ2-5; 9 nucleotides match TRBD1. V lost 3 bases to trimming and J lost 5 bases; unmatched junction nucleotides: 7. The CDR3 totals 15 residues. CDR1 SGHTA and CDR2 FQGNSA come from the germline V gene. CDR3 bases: TGTGCCAGCAGCTTCCCGGGACAGGGCCGGGAGACCCAGTACTTC. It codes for CASSFPGQGRETQYF.

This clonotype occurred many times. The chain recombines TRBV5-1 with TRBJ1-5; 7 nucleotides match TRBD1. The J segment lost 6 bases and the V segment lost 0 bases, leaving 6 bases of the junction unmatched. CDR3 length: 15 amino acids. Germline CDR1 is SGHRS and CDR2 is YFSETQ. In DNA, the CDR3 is TGCGCCAGCAGCTTGGCTACAGGGGCAGGTCAGCCCCAGCATTTT. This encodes CASSLATGAGQPQHF.

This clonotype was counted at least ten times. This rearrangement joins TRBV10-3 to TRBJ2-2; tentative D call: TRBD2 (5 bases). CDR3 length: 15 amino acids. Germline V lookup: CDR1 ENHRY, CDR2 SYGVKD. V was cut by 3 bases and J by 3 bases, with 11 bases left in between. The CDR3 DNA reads TGTGCCATCAGTGATAGAGGGCGGGACACCGGGGAGCTGTTTTTT. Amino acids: CAISDRGRDTGELFF.

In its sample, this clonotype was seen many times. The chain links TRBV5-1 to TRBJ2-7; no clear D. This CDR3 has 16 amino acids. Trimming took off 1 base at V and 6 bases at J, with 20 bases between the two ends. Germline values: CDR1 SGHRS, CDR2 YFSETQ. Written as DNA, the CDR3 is TGCGCCAGCAGCTTGAACACGGACGTCTCCCCTGCCGAGCAGTACTTC. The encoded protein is CASSLNTDVSPAEQYF. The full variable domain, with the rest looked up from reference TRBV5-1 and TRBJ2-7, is KAGVTQTPRYLIKTRGQQVTLSCSPISGHRSVSWYQQTPGQGLQFLFEYFSETQRNKGNFPGRFSGRQFSNSRSEMNVSTLELGDSALYLCASSLNTDVSPAEQYFGPGTRLTVT.

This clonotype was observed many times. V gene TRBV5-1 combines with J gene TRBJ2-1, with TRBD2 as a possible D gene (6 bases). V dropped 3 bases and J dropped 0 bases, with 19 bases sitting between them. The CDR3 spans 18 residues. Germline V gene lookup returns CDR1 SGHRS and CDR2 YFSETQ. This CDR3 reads CASSSASGAPSSYNEQFF. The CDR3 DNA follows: TGCGCCAGCAGCTCCGCCTCGGGAGCGCCTAGCTCCTACAATGAGCAGTTCTTC.

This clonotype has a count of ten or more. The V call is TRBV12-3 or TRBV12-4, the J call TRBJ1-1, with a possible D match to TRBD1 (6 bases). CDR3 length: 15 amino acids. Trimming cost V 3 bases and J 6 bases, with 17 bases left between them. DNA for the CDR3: TGTGCCAGCAGTTTTGGGGGGCTCCTTGTGGCTGAAGCTTTCTTT. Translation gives CASSFGGLLVAEAFF.

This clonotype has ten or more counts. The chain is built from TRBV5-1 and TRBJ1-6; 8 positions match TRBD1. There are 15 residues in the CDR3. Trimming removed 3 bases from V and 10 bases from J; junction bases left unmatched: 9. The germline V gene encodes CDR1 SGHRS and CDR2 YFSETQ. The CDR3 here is CASSSTGQGASPLHF. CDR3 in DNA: TGCGCCAGCAGCTCGACGGGCCAGGGGGCCTCACCCCTCCACTTT.

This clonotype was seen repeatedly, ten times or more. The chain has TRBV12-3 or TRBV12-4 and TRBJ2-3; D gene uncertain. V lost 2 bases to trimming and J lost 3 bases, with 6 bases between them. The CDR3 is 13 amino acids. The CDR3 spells CASSLTYTDTQYF. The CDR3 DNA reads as TGTGCCAGCAGTTTAACCTATACAGATACGCAGTATTTT.

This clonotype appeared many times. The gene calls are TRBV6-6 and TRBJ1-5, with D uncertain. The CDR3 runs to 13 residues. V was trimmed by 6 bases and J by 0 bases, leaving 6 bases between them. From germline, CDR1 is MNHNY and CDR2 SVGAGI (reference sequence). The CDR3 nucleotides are TGTGCCAGCAGATTAGGTAGCAATCAGCCCCAGCATTTT. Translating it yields CASRLGSNQPQHF.

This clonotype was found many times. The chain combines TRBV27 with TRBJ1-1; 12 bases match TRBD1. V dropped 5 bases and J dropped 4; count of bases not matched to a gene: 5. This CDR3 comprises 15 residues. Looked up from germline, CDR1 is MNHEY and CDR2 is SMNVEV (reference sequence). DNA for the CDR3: TGTGCCAGCAGTCAAGGGACAGGGGGCGGCACTGAAGCTTTCTTT. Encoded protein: CASSQGTGGGTEAFF.